The present entry profiles one T cell receptor beta chain with its context. Its antigen is unidentified. This sample was taken from a study of identical twins. Healthy Caucasian individuals made up all the donors. Each cDNA held unique molecular identifiers, and template switching gave it a universal primer site. TCRdb passed the 5' RACE reads through MiXCR, listing each CDR3 protein once. The table shows hundreds of thousands of distinct CDR3 sequences, with roughly 6% occurring only once. Trimming removed 3 bases from V and 4 bases from J, with 15 bases in between. CDR1 and CDR2 (germline): DFQATT, SNEGSKA (reference sequence). The length of the CDR3 is 14 residues. Study-wide points: Partly confounded zero-insertion analyses could result from invariant MAIT and iNKT cells. Conclusions rested on cross-sectional statistics rather than following the same donors.

Sequencing was done on a sample of naive T cells sorted from blood. This sequence joins TRBV20-1 and TRBJ1-1; a weak D match, TRBD1 (6 bases). The TCR originated in a man younger than 30 in good health. The CDR3 sequence: CSASGTRVGTEAFF. In nucleotides, the CDR3 is TGCAGTGCTAGCGGGACAAGAGTCGGCACTGAAGCTTTCTTT.